A few counts support the clone carrying this TCR beta chain. No antigen is known for it. This sample was taken from a study of cytomegalovirus exposure and HLA in healthy donors. The CDR3 is 14 amino acids. V gave up 6 bases and J gave up 12 bases; unmatched junction bases: 10. Germline-derived CDR1 and CDR2 are LNHDA and SQIVND (reference sequence). The study's findings and limits: Within an earlier analysis, most TCR beta V segments proved productive either about 87% or about 30% of the time. Later analysis associated a missense DCLRE1C variant with TCR beta V- and J-gene trimming.

Both 60 Vbeta primers and 13 Jbeta primers went into the PCR. Sequenced by immunoSEQ multiplex PCR; TCRdb stores in-frame clones only, minus some. The top ten clones hold 1.8% of a sample with about 140,000 clones, roughly 9.8% of them seen once. Sequencing was carried out using PBMCs. V is TRBV19 and J is TRBJ2-1; 11 nucleotides line up with TRBD2. The clonotype was recovered from a man between 45 and 60 years old in good health and CMV-seronegative. The CDR3 DNA reads TGTGCCAGTAGCCTTAGCGGGGGGGTAATCGGGCAGTTCTTC. Protein: CASSLSGGVIGQFF. Together with reference TRBV19 and TRBJ2-1, the CDR3 gives the full variable domain: DGGITQSPKYLFRKEGQNVTLSCEQNLNHDAMYWYRQDPGQGLRLIYYSQIVNDFQKGDIAEGYSVSREKKESFPLTVTSAQKNPTAFYLCASSLSGGVIGQFFGPGTRLTVL.